This T cell receptor (beta chain) was obtained from a study of graft-versus-host responses after intestinal transplantation. Across the whole study: Transplantation in recipients was multivisceral, liver-intestinal, or isolated intestinal. For around 3 years after anti-thymocyte globulin induction, all recipients took tacrolimus and steroids. Study results and caveats: Some GvH clones appeared in ileal mucosa or blood before recipient bone marrow. Patients who carried graft-donor T cell macrochimerism also had high graft-versus-host to host-versus-graft clonal ratios in their allografts.

Data came from immunoSEQ multiplex PCR; TCRdb stores just in-frame clones and leaves some out. The sample includes tens of thousands of clones, 85% to 95% of them seen just once. CDR3 length equals 13 residues. The germline gives CDR1 SGDLS, CDR2 YYNGEE. Trimming cost V 7 bases and J 0 bases, with 11 bases left between them. In regard to this clone: Its target is unknown.

The source was unstimulated CD8+ T cells sorted from spleen or lymph node cells, collected before intestinal transplant. The clonotype comes from a human donor who received an intestinal transplant. The chain carries TRBV9 and TRBJ2-7, with D perhaps matching TRBD2 (6 bases). The CDR3 region is CASGGTASYEQYF. The CDR3 nucleotides are TGTGCCAGCGGGGGGACGGCCTCCTACGAGCAGTACTTC.